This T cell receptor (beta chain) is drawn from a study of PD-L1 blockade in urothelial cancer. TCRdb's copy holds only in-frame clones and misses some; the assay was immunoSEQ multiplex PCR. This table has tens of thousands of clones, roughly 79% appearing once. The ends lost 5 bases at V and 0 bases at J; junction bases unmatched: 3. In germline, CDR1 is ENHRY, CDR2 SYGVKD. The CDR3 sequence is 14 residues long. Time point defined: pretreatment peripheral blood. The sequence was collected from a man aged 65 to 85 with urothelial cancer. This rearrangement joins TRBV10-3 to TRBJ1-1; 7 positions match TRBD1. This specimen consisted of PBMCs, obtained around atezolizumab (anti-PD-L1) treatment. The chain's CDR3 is CAISPGTVNTEAFF. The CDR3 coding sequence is TGTGCCATCAGTCCCGGGACAGTGAACACTGAAGCTTTCTTT.